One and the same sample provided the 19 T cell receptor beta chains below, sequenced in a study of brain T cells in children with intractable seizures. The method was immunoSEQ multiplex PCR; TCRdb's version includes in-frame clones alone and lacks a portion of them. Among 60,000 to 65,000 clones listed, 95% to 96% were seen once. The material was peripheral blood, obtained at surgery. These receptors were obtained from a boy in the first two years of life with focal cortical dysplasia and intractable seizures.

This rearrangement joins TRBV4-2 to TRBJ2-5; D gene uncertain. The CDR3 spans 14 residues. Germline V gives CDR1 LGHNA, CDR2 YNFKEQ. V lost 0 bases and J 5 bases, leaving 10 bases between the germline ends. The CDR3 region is CASSQDRRPETQYF. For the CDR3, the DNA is TGTGCCAGCAGCCAAGATCGACGCCCGGAGACCCAGTACTTC.

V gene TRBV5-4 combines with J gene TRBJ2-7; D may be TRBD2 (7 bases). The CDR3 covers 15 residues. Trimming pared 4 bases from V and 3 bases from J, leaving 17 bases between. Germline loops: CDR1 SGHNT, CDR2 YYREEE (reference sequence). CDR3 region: CASSQRGGIGYEQYF. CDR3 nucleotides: TGTGCCAGCAGCCAAAGGGGGGGAATCGGCTACGAGCAGTACTTC.

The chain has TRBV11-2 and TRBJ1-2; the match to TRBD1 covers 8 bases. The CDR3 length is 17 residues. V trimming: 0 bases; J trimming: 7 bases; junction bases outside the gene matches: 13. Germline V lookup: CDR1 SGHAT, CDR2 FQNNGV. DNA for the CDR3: TGTGCCAGCAGCTTAGATGGGGGACAGGAAGCAAGGTCTGGCTACACCTTC. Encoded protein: CASSLDGGQEARSGYTF.

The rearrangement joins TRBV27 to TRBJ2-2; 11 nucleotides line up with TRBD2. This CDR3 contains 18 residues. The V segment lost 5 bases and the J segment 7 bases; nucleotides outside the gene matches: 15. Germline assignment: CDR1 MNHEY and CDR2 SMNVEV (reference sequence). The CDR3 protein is CASSAIQGLADLSGELFF. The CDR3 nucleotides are TGTGCCAGCAGTGCAATCCAGGGACTAGCGGACCTCAGCGGGGAGCTGTTTTTT.

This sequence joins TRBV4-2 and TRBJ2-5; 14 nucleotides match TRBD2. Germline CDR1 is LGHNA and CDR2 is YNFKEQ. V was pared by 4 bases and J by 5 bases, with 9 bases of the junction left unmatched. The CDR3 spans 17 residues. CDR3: CASSPRLAGGPGETQYF. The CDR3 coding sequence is TGTGCCAGCAGCCCCCGACTAGCGGGGGGGCCGGGGGAGACCCAGTACTTC.

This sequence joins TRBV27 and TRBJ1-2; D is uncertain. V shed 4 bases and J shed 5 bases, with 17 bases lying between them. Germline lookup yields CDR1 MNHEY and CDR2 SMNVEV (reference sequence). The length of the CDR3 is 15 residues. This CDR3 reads CASSWRTVWVYGYTF. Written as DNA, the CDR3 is TGTGCCAGCAGTTGGCGGACGGTTTGGGTTTATGGCTACACCTTC.

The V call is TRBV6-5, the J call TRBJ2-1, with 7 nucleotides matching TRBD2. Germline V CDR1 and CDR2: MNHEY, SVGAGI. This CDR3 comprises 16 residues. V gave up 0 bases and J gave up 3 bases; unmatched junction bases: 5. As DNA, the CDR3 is TGTGCCAGCAGTTACTCAGCGGGGACCCGCTACAATGAGCAGTTCTTC. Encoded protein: CASSYSAGTRYNEQFF.

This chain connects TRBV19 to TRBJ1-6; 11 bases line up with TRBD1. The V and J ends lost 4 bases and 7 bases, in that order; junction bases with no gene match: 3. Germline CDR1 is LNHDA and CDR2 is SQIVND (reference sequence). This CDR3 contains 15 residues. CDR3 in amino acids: CASSTGDRGNSPLHF. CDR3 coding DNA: TGTGCCAGTAGTACGGGGGACAGGGGGAATTCACCCCTCCACTTT.

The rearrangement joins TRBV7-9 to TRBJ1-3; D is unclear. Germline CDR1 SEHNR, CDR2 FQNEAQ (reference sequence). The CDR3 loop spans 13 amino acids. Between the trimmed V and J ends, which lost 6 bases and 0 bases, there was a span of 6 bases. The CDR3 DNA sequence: TGTGCCAGCAGGGGATTCTCTGGAAACACCATATATTTT. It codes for CASRGFSGNTIYF.

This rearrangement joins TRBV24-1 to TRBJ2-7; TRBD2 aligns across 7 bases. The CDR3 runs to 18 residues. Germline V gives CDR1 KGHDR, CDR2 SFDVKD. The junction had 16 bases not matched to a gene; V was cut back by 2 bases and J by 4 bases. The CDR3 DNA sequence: TGTGCCACCAGTGATTGGGGGGGAACCGGGAGGAGGCCTTACGAGCAGTACTTC. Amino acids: CATSDWGGTGRRPYEQYF.

The CDR3 DNA reads TGTGCCAGCAGCCAACGAGTAAACTACGAGCAGTACTTC. The encoded protein is CASSQRVNYEQYF. The V and J genes are TRBV3-1 (or the pseudogene TRBV3-2) and TRBJ2-7; D not resolved. Germline V gene lookup returns CDR1 LGHDT and CDR2 YNNKEL (reference sequence). V lost 2 bases to trimming and J lost 3 bases, with 8 bases between them. The CDR3 sequence is 13 residues long.

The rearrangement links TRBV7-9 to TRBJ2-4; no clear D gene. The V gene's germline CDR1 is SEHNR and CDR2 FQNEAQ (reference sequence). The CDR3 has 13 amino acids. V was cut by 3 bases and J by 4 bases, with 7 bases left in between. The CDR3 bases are TGTGCCAGCAGCTTCTGGGTGAAAAACATTCAGTACTTC. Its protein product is CASSFWVKNIQYF.

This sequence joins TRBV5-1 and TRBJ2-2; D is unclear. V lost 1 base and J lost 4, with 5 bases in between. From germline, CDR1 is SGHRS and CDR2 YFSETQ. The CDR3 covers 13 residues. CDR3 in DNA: TGCGCCAGCAGCTTGCCAGGCACCGGGGAGCTGTTTTTT. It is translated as CASSLPGTGELFF.

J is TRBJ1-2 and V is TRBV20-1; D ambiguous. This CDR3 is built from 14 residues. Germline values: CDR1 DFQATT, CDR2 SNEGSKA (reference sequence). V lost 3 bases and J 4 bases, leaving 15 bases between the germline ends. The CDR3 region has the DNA TGCAGTGCTAGTTCGCCGGTGCCCCCCTATGGCTACACCTTC. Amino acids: CSASSPVPPYGYTF.

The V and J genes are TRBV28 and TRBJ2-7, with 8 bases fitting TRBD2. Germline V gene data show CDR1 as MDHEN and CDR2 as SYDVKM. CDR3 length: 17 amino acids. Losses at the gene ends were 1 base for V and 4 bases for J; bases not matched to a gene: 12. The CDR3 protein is CASSLLTLVAGRYEQYF. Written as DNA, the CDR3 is TGTGCCAGCAGTTTATTGACATTAGTAGCGGGACGGTACGAGCAGTACTTC.

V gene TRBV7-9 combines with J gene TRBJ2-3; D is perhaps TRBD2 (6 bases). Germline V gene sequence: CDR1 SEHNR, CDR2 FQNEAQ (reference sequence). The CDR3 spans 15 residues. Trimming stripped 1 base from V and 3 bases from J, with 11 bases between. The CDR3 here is CASSLGSGGTDTQYF. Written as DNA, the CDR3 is TGTGCCAGCAGCTTAGGTAGCGGTGGGACAGATACGCAGTATTTT.

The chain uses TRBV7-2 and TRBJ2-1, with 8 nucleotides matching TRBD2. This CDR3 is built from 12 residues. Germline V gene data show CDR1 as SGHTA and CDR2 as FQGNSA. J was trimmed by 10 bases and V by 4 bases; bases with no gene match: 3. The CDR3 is CASSYRLAEQFF. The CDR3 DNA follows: TGTGCCAGCAGCTACCGACTAGCGGAGCAGTTCTTC.

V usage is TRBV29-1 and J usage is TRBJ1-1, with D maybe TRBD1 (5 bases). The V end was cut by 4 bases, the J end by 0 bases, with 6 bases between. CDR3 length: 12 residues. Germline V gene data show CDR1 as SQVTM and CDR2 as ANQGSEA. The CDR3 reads CSVAGVNTEAFF. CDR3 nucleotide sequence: TGCAGCGTTGCGGGGGTGAACACTGAAGCTTTCTTT.

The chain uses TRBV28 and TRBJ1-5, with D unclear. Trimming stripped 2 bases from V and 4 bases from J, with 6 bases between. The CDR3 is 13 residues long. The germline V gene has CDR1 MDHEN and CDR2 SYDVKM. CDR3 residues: CASSLGVNQPQHF. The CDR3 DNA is TGTGCCAGCAGTTTAGGTGTAAATCAGCCCCAGCATTTT.